This T cell receptor beta chain stems from a study of CD8 T cells in ankylosing spondylitis. The study, taken as a whole, reports: There was reportedly significant enrichment of clones that were disease-linked in matched ankylosing spondylitis synovial fluid. The authors found the disease-linked clones to be CD8+ and relatively rare in peripheral blood. Several of the motif variants were reported before in synovial fluid and blood from reactive arthritis. For ankylosing spondylitis blood, a TCR beta motif of under 10 highly homologous variants appeared characteristic.

Regarding this clonotype: The target antigen is unknown.

Using quantitative 5'-RACE with molecular barcodes, the authors made TCR beta libraries. MiXCR was run by TCRdb on the 5' RACE reads, yielding one entry per CDR3 protein. The sample lists 700,000 to 1,000,000 distinct CDR3 sequences; about an eighth were seen once. The germline CDR1 and CDR2 sequences are SGHVS and FNYEAQ. CDR3 length: 12 amino acids. The V segment lost 5 bases and the J segment 10 bases; nucleotides outside the gene matches: 7. The sequencing input was blood, either unsorted or a sorted T cell fraction (not recorded which). This chain uses TRBV7-6 with TRBJ1-1; the match to TRBD1 covers 7 bases. The sequence was collected from a male donor with ankylosing spondylitis. The CDR3 sequence is CASSPGGASAFF. The CDR3, as DNA: TGTGCCAGCAGCCCAGGGGGGGCGTCAGCTTTCTTT. The full variable domain, rest sourced from reference TRBV7-6 and TRBJ1-1, is GAGVSQSPRYKVTKRGQDVALRCDPISGHVSLYWYRQALGQGPEFLTYFNYEAQQDKSGLPNDRFSAERPEGSISTLTIQRTEQRDSAMYRCASSPGGASAFFGQGTRLTVV.